This entry lists 2 T cell receptor beta chains sequenced from one sample in a study of blood T cell repertoires in COVID-19. TCRdb's copy holds only in-frame clones and misses some; the assay was immunoSEQ multiplex PCR. The table shows 250,000 to 350,000 clones, with 70% to 90% occurring only once. Sequencing was done on a sample of peripheral blood. The receptors here all came from a human donor with COVID-19, enrolled during active disease. The donor label of this sample is uncertain.

The chain recombines TRBV28 with TRBJ1-2, with 11 bases identical to TRBD1. The CDR3 runs 19 residues. Looked up from germline, CDR1 is MDHEN and CDR2 is SYDVKM. V trimming: 4 bases; J trimming: 0 bases; junction bases outside the gene matches: 13. CDR3 sequence reads: CASSSPRGQGGEANYGYTF. The CDR3 coding sequence is TGTGCCAGCAGTTCCCCTAGGGGACAGGGGGGAGAGGCTAACTATGGCTACACCTTC.

This chain joins TRBV12-3 or TRBV12-4 and TRBJ1-2, with unresolved D. The CDR3 is 13 amino acids. The V gene lost 6 bases and the J gene lost 2 bases, with 10 bases spanning the gap. The CDR3 here is CASSSRPNYGYTF. DNA for the CDR3: TGTGCCAGCAGCTCCAGGCCCAACTATGGCTACACCTTC.